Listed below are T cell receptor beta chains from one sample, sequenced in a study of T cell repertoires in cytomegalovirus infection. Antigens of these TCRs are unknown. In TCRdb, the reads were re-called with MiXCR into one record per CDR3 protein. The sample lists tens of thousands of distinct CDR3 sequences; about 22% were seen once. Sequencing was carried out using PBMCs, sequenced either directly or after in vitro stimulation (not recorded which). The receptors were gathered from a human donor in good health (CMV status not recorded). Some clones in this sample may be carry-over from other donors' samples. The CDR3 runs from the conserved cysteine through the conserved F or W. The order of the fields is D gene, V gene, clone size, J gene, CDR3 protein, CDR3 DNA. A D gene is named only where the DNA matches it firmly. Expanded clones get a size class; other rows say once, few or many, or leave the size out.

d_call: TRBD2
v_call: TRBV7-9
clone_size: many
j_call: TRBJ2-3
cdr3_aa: CASSSQREGRSDTQYF
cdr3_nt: TGTGCCAGCAGCTCCCAGCGGGAGGGCCGCTCAGATACGCAGTATTTT

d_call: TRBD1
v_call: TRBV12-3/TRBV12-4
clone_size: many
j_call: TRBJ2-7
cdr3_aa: CASSLDDRVRTYEQYF
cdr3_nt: TGTGCCAGCAGTTTAGACGACAGGGTAAGGACCTACGAGCAGTACTTC

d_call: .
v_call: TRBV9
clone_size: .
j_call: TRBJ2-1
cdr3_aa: CASSVDPSENEQFF
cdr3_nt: TGTGCCAGCAGCGTAGATCCCAGCGAGAATGAGCAGTTCTTC

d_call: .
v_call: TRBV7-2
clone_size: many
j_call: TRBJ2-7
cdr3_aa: CASSLQGPGADEQYF
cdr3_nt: TGTGCCAGCAGCTTACAGGGTCCGGGAGCAGACGAGCAGTACTTC

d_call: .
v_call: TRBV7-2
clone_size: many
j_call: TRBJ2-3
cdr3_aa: CASSLVVWGATDTQYF
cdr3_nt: TGTGCCAGCAGCTTAGTAGTTTGGGGAGCTACAGATACGCAGTATTTT

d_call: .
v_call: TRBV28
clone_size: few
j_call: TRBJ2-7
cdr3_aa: CASSLLDRPVEGSYEQYF
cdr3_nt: TGTGCCAGCAGTCTCCTAGACAGGCCCGTGGAGGGCTCCTACGAGCAGTACTTC

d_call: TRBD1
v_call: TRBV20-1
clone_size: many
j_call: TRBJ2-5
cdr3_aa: CSARGQGGETQYF
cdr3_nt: TGCAGTGCTAGGGGACAGGGAGGGGAGACCCAGTACTTC

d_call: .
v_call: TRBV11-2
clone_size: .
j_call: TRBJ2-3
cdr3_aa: CASSLGSLEPVTQYF
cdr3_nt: TGTGCCAGCAGCTTAGGATCCCTAGAACCCGTGACGCAGTATTTT

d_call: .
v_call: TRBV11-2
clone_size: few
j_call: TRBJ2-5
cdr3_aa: CASSLDVRQYQETQYF
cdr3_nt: TGTGCCAGCAGCTTAGACGTGCGCCAGTACCAAGAGACCCAGTACTTC

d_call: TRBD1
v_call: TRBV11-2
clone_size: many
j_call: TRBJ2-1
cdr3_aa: CASRPGQGAGKQFF
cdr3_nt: TGTGCCAGCAGACCGGGACAGGGGGCCGGAAAGCAGTTCTTC

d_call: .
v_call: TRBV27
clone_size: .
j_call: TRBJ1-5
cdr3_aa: CASRLGSNQPQHF
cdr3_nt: TGTGCCAGCAGGCTAGGTAGCAATCAGCCCCAGCATTTT

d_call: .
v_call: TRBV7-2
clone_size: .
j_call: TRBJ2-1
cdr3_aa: CASSPLSHNEYNEQFF
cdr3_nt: TGTGCCAGCAGCCCACTATCGCACAATGAGTACAATGAGCAGTTCTTC